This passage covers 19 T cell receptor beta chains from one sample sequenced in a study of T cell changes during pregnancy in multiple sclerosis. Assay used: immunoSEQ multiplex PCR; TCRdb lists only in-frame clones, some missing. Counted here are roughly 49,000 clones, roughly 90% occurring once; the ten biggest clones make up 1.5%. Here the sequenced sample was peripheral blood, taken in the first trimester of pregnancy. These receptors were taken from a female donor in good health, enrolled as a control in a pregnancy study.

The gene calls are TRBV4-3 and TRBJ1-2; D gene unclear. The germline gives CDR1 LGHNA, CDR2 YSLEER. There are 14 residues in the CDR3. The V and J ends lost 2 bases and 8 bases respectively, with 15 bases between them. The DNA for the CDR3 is TGCGCCAGCAGCCAATCCGTTTCCGATGGCGGCTACACCTTC. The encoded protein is CASSQSVSDGGYTF.

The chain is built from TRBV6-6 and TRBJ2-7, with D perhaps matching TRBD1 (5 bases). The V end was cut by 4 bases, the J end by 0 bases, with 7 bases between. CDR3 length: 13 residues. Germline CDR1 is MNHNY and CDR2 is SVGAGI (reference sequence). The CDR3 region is CASSLQVSYEQYF. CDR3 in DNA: TGTGCCAGCAGTTTACAGGTCTCCTACGAGCAGTACTTC.

CDR3 amino acids: CASSRGLAGTGELFF. CDR3 sequence (DNA): TGTGCCAGCAGCCGCGGACTAGCGGGGACCGGGGAGCTGTTTTTT. The chain carries TRBV2 and TRBJ2-2; TRBD2 agrees at 12 bases. The V and J ends lost 6 bases and 5 bases, in that order; junction bases with no gene match: 4. Germline assignment: CDR1 SNHLY and CDR2 FYNNEI. CDR3 length: 15 amino acids.

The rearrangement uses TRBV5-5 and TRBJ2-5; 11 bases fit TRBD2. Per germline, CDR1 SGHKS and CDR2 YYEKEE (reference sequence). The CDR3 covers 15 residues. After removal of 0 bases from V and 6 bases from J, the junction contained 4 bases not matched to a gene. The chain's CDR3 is CASSLATSGAKTQYF. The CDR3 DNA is TGTGCCAGCAGCTTGGCGACTAGCGGGGCAAAGACCCAGTACTTC.

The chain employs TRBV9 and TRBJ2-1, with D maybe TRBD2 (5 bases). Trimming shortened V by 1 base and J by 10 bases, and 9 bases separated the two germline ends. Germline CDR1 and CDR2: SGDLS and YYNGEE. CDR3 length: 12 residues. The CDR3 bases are TGTGCCAGCAGCGTATCGGGGTCAGAGCAGTTCTTC. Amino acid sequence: CASSVSGSEQFF.

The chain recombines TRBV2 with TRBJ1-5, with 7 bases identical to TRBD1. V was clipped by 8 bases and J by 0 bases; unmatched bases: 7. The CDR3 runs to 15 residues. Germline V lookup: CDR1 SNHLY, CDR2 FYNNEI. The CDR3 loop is CASSTGANSNQPQHF. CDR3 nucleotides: TGTGCCAGCTCCACAGGGGCTAATAGCAATCAGCCCCAGCATTTT.

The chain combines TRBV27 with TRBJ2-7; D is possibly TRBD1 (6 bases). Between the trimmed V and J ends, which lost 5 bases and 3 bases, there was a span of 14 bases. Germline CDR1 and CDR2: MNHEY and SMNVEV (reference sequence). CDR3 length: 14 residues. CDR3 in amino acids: CASSSRDTHYEQYF. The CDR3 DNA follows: TGTGCCAGCAGTAGCCGGGACACTCACTACGAGCAGTACTTC.

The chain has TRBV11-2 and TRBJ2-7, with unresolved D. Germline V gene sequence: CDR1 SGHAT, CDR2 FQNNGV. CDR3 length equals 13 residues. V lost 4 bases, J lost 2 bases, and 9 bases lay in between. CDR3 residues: CASSSISAYEQYF. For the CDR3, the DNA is TGTGCCAGCAGCTCTATATCTGCCTACGAGCAGTACTTC.

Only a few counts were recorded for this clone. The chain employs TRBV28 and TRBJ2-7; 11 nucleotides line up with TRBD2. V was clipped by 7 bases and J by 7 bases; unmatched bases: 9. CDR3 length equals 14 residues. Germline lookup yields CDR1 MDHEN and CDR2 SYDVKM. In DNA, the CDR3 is TGTGCCAGCACCCGTCCGGGACTAGCGGTGGAGCAGTACTTC. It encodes CASTRPGLAVEQYF.

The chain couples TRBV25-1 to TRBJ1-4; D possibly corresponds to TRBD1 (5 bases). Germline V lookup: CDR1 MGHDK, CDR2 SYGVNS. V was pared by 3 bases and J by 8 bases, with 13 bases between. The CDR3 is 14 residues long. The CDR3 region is CASSDRRGREKLFF. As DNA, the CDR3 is TGTGCCAGCAGTGATCGTAGGGGTAGAGAAAAACTGTTTTTT. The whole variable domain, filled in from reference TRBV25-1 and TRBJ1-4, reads EADIYQTPRYLVIGTGKKITLECSQTMGHDKMYWYQQDPGMELHLIHYSYGVNSTEKGDLSSESTVSRIRTEHFPLTLESARPSHTSQYLCASSDRRGREKLFFGSGTQLSVL.

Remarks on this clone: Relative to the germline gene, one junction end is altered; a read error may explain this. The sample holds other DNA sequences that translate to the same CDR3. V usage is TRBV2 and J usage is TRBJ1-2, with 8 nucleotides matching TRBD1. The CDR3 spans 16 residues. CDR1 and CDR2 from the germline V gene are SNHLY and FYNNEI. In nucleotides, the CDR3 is TGTGCTAGCAGTGAGACAGGGGTGAGGGATTACTATGGCTACACCTTC. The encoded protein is CASSETGVRDYYGYTF.

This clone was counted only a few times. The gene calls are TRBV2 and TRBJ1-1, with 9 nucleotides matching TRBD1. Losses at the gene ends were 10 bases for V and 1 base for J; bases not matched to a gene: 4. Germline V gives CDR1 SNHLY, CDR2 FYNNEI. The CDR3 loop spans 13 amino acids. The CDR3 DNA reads TGTGCCACAACGGGACAGGGGAACACTGAAGCTTTCTTT. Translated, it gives CATTGQGNTEAFF.

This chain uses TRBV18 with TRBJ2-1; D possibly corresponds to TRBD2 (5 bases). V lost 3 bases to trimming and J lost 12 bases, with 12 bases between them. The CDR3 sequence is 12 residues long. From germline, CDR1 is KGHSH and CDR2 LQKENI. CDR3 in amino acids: CASSPVFRGQFF. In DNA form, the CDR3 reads TGTGCCAGCTCACCGGTTTTTCGGGGGCAGTTCTTC.

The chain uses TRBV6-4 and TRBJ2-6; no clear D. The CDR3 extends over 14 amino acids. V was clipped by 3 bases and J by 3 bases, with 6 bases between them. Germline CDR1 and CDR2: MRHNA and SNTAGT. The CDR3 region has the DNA TGTGCCAGCAGTGAGAACATTGGGGCCAACGTCCTGACTTTC. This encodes CASSENIGANVLTF.

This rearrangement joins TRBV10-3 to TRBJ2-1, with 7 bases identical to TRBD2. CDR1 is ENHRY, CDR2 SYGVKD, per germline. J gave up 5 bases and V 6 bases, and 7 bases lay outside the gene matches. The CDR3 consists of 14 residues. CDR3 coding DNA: TGTGCCATCAGGGTAGCGGGTGACCACAATGAGCAGTTCTTC. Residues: CAIRVAGDHNEQFF.

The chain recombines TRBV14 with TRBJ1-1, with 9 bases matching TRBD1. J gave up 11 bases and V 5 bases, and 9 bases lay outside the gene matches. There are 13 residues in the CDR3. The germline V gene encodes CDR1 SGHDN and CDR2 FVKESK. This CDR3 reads CASSKTTGGSAFF. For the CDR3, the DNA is TGTGCCAGCAGCAAAACGACAGGGGGTTCTGCTTTCTTT.

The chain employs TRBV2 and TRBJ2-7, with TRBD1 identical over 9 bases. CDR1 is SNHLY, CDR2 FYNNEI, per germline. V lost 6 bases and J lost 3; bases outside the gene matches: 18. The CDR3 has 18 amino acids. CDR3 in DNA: TGTGCCAGCAGGGCCGGGACAGGGCGAGCAAAGGGCGTCTACGAGCAGTACTTC. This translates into CASRAGTGRAKGVYEQYF.

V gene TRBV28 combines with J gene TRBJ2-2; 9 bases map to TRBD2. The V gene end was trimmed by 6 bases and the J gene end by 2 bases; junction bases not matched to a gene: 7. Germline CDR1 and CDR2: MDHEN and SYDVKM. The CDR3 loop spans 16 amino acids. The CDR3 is CASSAASGTNTGELFF. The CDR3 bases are TGTGCCAGCAGCGCCGCTAGCGGGACTAACACCGGGGAGCTGTTTTTT.

CDR3 residues: CSAFPAGLTDTQYF. Here the CDR3 DNA reads TGCAGCGCTTTCCCGGCGGGGCTCACAGATACGCAGTATTTT. This chain links TRBV29-1 with TRBJ2-3; tentative D call: TRBD2 (6 bases). The germline V gene encodes CDR1 SQVTM and CDR2 ANQGSEA. The CDR3 consists of 14 residues. V lost 7 bases, J lost 2 bases, and 16 bases lay in between.